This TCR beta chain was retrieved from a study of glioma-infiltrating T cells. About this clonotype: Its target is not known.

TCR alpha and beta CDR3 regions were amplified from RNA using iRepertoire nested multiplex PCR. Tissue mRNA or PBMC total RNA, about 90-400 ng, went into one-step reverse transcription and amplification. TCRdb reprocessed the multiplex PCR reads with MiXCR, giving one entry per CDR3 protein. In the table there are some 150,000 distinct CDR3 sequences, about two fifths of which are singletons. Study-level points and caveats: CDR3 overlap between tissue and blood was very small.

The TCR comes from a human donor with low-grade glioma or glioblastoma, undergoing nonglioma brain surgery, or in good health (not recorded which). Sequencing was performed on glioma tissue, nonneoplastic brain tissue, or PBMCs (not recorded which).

The CDR3 DNA reads TGTGCCAGCAGTTTTGGTCGTTTAAGTGCTGAAGCTTTCTTT. It encodes CASSFGRLSAEAFF. The chain uses TRBV28 and TRBJ1-1; D unresolved. The V and J ends lost 3 bases and 6 bases respectively, with 14 bases between them. This CDR3 is built from 14 residues. CDR1 is MDHEN and CDR2 is SYDVKM in the germline V gene.